This entry lists 2 T cell receptor beta chains sequenced from one sample in a study of cytomegalovirus exposure and HLA in healthy donors. Amplification used 60 Vbeta primers and 13 Jbeta primers. Generated by immunoSEQ multiplex PCR, the TCRdb table keeps only in-frame clones and is missing some. The sample consists of over 110,000 clones, about 84% of them appearing once. The sequencing input was PBMCs. The origin of the receptors is a woman between 35 and 50 years old in good health and CMV-seropositive.

V and J are TRBV10-3 and TRBJ2-3, with 15 positions matching TRBD2. CDR1 is ENHRY and CDR2 is SYGVKD in the germline V gene. V shed 0 bases and J 3 bases; nucleotides not matched to a gene: 4. The CDR3 is 18 amino acids. The CDR3 here is CAISESAGTSGRTDTQYF. CDR3 in DNA: TGTGCCATCAGTGAGTCAGCCGGGACTAGCGGGAGGACAGATACGCAGTATTTT.

J is TRBJ2-7 and V is TRBV18; 10 nucleotides align to TRBD1. Trimming cost V 3 bases and J 4 bases; bases outside gene matches: 6. The germline V gene has CDR1 KGHSH and CDR2 LQKENI. This CDR3 is built from 15 residues. Here the CDR3 DNA reads TGTGCCAGCTCACCTTACCGGGACAGGGGATACGAGCAGTACTTC. Its translation is CASSPYRDRGYEQYF.